What follows is one TCR beta chain and its context. The CDR3 spans 14 residues. Looked up from germline, CDR1 is MDHEN and CDR2 is SYDVKM. V lost 5 bases and J 4 bases, leaving 15 bases between the germline ends. Sequenced by immunoSEQ multiplex PCR; TCRdb stores in-frame clones only, minus some. The sample has about 270,000 clones; roughly 91% are singletons. This record belongs to a study of blood T cell repertoires in COVID-19. Sequencing was done on a sample of PBMCs or T cells enriched from blood (not recorded which). The rearrangement links TRBV28 to TRBJ2-7, with D perhaps matching TRBD1 (5 bases). The receptor was isolated from a woman aged 55-75 years who had recovered from COVID-19. CDR3 in amino acids: CASSKGSSGYEQYF. In DNA form, the CDR3 reads TGTGCCAGCAGTAAGGGATCGTCAGGGTACGAGCAGTACTTC.